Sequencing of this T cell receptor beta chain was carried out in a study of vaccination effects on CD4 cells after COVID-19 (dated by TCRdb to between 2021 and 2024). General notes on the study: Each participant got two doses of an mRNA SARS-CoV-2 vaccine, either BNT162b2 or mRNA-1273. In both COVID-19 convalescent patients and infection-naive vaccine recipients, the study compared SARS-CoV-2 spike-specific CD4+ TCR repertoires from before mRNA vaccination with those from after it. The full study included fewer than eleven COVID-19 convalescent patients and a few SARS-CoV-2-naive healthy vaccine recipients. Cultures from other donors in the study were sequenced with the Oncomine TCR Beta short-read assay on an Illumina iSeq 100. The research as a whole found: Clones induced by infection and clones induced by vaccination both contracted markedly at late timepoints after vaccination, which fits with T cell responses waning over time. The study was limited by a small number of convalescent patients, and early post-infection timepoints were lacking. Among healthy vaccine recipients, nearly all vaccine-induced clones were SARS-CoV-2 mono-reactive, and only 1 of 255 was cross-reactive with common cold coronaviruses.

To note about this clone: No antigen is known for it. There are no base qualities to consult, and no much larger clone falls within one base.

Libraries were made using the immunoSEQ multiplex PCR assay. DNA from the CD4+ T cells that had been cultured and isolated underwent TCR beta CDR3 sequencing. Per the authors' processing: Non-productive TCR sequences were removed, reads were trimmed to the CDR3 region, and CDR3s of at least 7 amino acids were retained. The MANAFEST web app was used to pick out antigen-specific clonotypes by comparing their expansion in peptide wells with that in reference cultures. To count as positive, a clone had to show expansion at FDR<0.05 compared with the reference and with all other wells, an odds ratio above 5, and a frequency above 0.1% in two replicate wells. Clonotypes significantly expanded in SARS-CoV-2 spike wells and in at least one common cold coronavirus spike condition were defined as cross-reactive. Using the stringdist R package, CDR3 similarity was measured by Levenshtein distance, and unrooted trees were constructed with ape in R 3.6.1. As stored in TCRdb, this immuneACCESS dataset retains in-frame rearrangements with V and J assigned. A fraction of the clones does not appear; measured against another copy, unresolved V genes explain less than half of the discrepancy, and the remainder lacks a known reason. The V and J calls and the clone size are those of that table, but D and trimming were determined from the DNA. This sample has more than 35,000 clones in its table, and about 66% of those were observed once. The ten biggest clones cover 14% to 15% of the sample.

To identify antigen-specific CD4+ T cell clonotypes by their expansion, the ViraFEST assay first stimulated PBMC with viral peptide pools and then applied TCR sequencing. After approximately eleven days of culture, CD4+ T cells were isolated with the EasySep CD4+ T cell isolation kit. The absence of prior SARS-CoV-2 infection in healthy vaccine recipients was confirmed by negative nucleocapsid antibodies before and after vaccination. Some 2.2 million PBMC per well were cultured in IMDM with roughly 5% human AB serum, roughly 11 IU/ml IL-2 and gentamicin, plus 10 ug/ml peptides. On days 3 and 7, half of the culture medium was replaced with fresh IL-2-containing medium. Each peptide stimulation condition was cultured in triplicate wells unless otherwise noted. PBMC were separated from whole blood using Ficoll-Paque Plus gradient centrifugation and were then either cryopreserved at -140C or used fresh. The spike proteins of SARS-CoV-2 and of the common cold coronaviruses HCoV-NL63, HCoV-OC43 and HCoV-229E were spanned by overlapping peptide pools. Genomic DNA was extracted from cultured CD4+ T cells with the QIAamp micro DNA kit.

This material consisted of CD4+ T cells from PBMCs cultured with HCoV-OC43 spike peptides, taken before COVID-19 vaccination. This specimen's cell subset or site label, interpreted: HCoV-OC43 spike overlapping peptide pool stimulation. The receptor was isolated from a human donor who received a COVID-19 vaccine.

The CDR3 has the sequence CASSIPGRLEAFF. The nucleotide sequence is TGTGCCAGCAGCATCCCGGGACGGCTTGAAGCTTTCTTT. The chain was built from TRBV28 and TRBJ1-1; a tentative D call is TRBD1 (5 bases match). The cysteine opens and the phenylalanine closes a CDR3 of 13 amino acids. Just CDR3 DNA is preserved here, 39 bases in frame from base 1. V is cut by 6 bases and J by 7 bases, and the space between the germline ends is 15 bases. CDR1 and CDR2 are read off the germline V gene as MDHEN and SYDVKM.